This is a list of T cell receptor beta chains from one sample in a study of T cells expressing NK-cell markers. With the 5' RACE reads reprocessed, TCRdb shows one record per CDR3 protein and no DNA. The sample table includes roughly 150,000 distinct CDR3 sequences. Sequenced sample: blood T cells: a sorted CD56 or NKG2C T cell subset, CD4+ or CD8+ T cells, or bulk PBMC T cells (not recorded which). The receptors come from a man aged 18-70 years in good health. The CDR3 runs from the conserved cysteine through the conserved F or W.

TRBJ2-7,TRBV3-1,CASSYGQGDEQYF
TRBJ2-7,TRBV15,CATSVDVAGGRYEQYF
TRBJ2-2,TRBV4-2,CASSQLTGTGELFF
TRBJ2-7,TRBV5-6,CASRPPGRAYEQYF
TRBJ1-6,TRBV7-2,CASSSARVGSPLHF
TRBJ2-1,TRBV7-9,CASSLGGSSGGPEQFF
TRBJ1-1,TRBV7-9,CASSLDVWGDTEAFF
TRBJ1-2,TRBV4-1,CASSPDRASFYGYTF
TRBJ2-2,TRBV19,CASSIISTAETGELFF
TRBJ2-5,TRBV15,CATSSRDRGLETQYF
TRBJ2-1,TRBV5-1,CASSLWTGLNEQFF
TRBJ2-5,TRBV7-2,CASRAPGAWETQYF
TRBJ2-3,TRBV6-2/TRBV6-3,CASRKGASLPDTQYF
TRBJ1-6,TRBV6-2/TRBV6-3,CASSPGRSSYNSPLHF
TRBJ2-1,TRBV27,CASSGTSDGRRQFF
TRBJ2-7,TRBV11-2,CASSLEAGFPAGGRYEQYF